The following is a T cell receptor beta chain sequence with its context. This entry comes from a study of glioma-infiltrating T cells after dendritic cell vaccination. Using immunoSEQ multiplex PCR, the repertoire was profiled, and TCRdb retains in-frame clones only, with some absent. The table lists roughly 41,000 clones, approximately 84% of them singletons. Patients had residual fresh-frozen tumor tissue and more than two years of survival data. Germline CDR1 LGHNA, CDR2 YNFKEQ. Trimming shortened V by 0 bases and J by 4 bases, and 4 bases separated the two germline ends. The CDR3 covers 13 residues.

The rearrangement joins TRBV4-2 to TRBJ1-5, with unresolved D. This clonotype was obtained from a human donor with glioblastoma. The sequences come from blood, collected before dendritic cell vaccination. CDR3 sequence (DNA): TGTGCCAGCAGCCAAGATAGAAATCAGCCCCAGCATTTT. Translation gives CASSQDRNQPQHF.